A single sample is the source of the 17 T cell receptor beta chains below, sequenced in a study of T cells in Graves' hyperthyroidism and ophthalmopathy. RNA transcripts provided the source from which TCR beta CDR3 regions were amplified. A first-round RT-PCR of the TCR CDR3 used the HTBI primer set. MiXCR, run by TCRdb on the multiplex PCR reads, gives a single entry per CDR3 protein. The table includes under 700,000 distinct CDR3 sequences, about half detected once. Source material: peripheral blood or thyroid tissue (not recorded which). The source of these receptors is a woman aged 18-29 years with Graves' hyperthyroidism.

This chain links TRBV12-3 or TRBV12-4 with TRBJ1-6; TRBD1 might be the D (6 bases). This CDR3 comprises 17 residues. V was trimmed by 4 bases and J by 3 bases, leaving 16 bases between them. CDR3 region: CASSSWTAPIYNSPLHF. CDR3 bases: TGTGCCAGCAGTTCTTGGACAGCTCCCATCTATAATTCACCCCTCCACTTT.

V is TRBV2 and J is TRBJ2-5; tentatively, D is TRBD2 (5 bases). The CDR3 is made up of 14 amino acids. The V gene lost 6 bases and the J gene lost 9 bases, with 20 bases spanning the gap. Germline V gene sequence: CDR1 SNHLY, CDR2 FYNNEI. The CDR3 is CASSDGVSNQPQYF. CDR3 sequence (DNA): TGTGCCAGCAGCGACGGGGTGAGCAATCAGCCCCAGTACTTC.

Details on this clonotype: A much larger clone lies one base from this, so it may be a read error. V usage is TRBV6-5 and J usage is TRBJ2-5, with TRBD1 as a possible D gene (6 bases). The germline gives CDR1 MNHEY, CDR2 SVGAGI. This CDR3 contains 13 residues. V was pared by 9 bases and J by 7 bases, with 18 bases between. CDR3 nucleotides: TGTGCCAGTTCCCTCAAGGGGGAAGCGACCCAGTACTTC. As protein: CASSLKGEATQYF.

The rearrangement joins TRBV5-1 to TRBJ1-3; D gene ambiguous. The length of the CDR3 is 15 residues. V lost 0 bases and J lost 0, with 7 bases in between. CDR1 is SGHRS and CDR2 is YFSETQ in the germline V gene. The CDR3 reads CASSLDGISGNTIYF. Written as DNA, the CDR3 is TGCGCCAGCAGCTTGGATGGGATCTCTGGAAACACCATATATTTT. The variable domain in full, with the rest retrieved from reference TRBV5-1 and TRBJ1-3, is KAGVTQTPRYLIKTRGQQVTLSCSPISGHRSVSWYQQTPGQGLQFLFEYFSETQRNKGNFPGRFSGRQFSNSRSEMNVSTLELGDSALYLCASSLDGISGNTIYFGEGSWLTVV.

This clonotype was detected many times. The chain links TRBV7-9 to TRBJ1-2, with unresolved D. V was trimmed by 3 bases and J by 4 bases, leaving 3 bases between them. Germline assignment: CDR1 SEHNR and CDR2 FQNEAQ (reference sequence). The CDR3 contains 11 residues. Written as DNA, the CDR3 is TGTGCCAGCAGCTTGGCCTATGGCTACACCTTC. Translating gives CASSLAYGYTF. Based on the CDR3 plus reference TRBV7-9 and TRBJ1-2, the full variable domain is DTGVSQNPRHKITKRGQNVTFRCDPISEHNRLYWYRQTLGQGPEFLTYFQNEAQLEKSRLLSDRFSAERPKGSFSTLEIQRTEQGDSAMYLCASSLAYGYTFGSGTRLTVV.

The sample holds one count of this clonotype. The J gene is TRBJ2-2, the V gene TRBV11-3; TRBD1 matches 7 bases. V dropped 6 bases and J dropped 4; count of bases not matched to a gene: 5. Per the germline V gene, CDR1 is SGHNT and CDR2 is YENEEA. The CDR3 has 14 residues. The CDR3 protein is CASRKTGSTGELFF. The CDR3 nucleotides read TGTGCCAGCAGAAAGACAGGGAGCACCGGGGAGCTGTTTTTT.

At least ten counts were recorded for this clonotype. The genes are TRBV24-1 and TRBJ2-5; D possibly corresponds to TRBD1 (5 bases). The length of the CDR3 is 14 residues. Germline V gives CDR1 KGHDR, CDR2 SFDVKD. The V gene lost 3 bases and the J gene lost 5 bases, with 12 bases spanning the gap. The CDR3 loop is CATSDMQGGETQYF. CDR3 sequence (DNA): TGTGCCACCAGTGATATGCAGGGTGGGGAGACCCAGTACTTC.

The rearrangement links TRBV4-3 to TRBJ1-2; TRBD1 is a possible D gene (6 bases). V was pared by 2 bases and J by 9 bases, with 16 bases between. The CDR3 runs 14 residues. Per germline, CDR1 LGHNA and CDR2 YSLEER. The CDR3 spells CASSQSTGSYRYTF. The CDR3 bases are TGCGCCAGCAGCCAATCCACAGGGAGTTATCGCTACACCTTC.

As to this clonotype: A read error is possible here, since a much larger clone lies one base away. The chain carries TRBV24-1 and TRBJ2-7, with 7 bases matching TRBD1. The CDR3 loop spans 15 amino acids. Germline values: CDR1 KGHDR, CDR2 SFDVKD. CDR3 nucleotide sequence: TGTGCCGCCAGTGATTCGACAGGGAAGGTACACGAGCAGTACTTC. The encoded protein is CAASDSTGKVHEQYF.

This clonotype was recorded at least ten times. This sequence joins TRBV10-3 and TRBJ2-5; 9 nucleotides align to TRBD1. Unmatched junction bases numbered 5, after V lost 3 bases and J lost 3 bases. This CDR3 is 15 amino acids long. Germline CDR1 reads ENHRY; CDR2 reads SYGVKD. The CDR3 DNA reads TGTGCCATCAGTGATGTTTGGACAGGGGAAGAGACCCAGTACTTC. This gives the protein CAISDVWTGEETQYF.

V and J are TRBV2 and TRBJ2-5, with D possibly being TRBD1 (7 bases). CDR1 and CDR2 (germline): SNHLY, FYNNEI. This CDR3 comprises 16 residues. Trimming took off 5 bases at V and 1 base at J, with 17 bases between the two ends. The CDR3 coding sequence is TGTGCCAGCAGTTACGGAGGGGGCGCCCTCCAAGAGACCCAGTACTTC. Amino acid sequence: CASSYGGGALQETQYF.

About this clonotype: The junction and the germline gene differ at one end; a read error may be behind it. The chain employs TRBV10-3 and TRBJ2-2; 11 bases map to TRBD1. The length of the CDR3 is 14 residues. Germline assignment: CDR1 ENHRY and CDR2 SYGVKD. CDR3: CASSQDRGHGELFF. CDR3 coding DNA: TGTGCCAGCAGTCAGGACAGGGGGCACGGGGAGCTGTTTTTT.

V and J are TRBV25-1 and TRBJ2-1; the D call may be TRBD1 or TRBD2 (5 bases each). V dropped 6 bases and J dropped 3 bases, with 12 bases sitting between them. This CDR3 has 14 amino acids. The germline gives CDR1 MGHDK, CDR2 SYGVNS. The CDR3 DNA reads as TGTGCCAGCAGCCGGGGCTTGGGCTACAATGAGCAGTTCTTC. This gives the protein CASSRGLGYNEQFF.

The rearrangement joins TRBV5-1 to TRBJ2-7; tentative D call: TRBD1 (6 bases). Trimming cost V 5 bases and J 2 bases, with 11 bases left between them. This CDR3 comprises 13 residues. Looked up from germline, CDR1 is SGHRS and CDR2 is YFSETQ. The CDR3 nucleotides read TGCGCCAGCAGATTCACAGGGCCCTACGAGCAGTACTTC. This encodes CASRFTGPYEQYF.

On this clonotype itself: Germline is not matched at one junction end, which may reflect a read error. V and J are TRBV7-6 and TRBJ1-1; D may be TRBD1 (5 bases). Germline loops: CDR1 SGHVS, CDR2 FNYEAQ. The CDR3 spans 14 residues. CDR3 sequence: CASSLDRMNTEASF. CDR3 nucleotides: TGTGCCAGCAGCTTAGACAGGATGAACACTGAAGCTTCCTTT. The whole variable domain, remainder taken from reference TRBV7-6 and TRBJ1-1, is GAGVSQSPRYKVTKRGQDVALRCDPISGHVSLYWYRQALGQGPEFLTYFNYEAQQDKSGLPNDRFSAERPEGSISTLTIQRTEQRDSAMYRCASSLDRMNTEASFGQGTRLTVV.

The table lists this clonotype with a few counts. The CDR3 reads CASSESAGFAGELFF. The CDR3 DNA reads TGTGCCAGCAGTGAGTCGGCAGGGTTTGCGGGGGAGCTGTTTTTT. The V and J genes are TRBV2 and TRBJ2-2, with a possible D match to TRBD1 (5 bases). CDR1 SNHLY and CDR2 FYNNEI come from the germline V gene. Trimming shortened V by 3 bases and J by 8 bases, and 16 bases separated the two germline ends. There are 15 residues in the CDR3.

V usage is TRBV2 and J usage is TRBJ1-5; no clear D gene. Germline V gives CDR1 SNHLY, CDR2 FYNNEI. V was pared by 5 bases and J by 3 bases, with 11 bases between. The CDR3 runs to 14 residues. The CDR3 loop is CASSFRHSNQPQHF. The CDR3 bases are TGTGCCAGCAGTTTCCGACACTCCAATCAGCCCCAGCATTTT. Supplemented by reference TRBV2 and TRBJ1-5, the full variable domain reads EPEVTQTPSHQVTQMGQEVILRCVPISNHLYFYWYRQILGQKVEFLVSFYNNEISEKSEIFDDQFSVERPDGSNFTLKIRSTKLEDSAMYFCASSFRHSNQPQHFGDGTRLSIL.